This T cell receptor (beta chain) is drawn from a study of cytomegalovirus exposure and HLA in healthy donors. Points from the study as a whole: Earlier results showed most TCR beta V segments being productive about 87% or about 30% of the time.

The germline gives CDR1 MDHEN, CDR2 SYDVKM. The CDR3 has 11 residues. The V end lost 5 bases, the J end lost 12 bases, and 11 bases lay between the germline ends. Of note for this clone: Its antigen is not identified.

The PCR made use of 60 Vbeta and 13 Jbeta primers. Sequencing was performed with immunoSEQ multiplex PCR; in TCRdb, only in-frame clones are kept and a portion is missing. The sample holds a few hundred thousand clones, 75% to 85% seen once. The sample was PBMCs. This chain connects TRBV28 to TRBJ2-1; D is undetermined. The TCR originated in a girl aged 2 to 10 in good health and CMV-seronegative. The CDR3 here is CASSDGSLQFF. In DNA form, the CDR3 reads TGTGCCAGCAGTGACGGGTCTTTGCAGTTCTTC. The full variable domain, its missing parts supplied by reference TRBV28 and TRBJ2-1, is DVKVTQSSRYLVKRTGEKVFLECVQDMDHENMFWYRQDPGLGLRLIYFSYDVKMKEKGDIPEGYSVSREKKERFSLILESASTNQTSMYLCASSDGSLQFFGPGTRLTVL.